The rows below give T cell receptor beta chains drawn from one sample of a study of human versus mouse CDR3 diversity and MHC coevolution. The data were produced by immunoSEQ multiplex PCR, yet TCRdb's version contains in-frame clones alone and is incomplete. The sample records 60,000 to 95,000 clones, 80% to 95% being singletons. Sequencing was done on a sample of naive CD4+ T cells from blood. The receptors derive from a person aged 25 to 69 in good health. Both conserved end residues are part of each CDR3. Each record gives: clone size, D gene, V gene, J gene, CDR3 DNA, CDR3 protein. D genes are given only for firm matches. Clone size is not always given. Where it is, it says once, few, many or a class for expanded clones.

>NA|TRBD1|TRBV6-5|TRBJ1-2
TGTGCCAGCAGTTCCGGGACAGGGGGCGGCTATGGCTACACCTTC
CASSSGTGGGYGYTF
>few|NA|TRBV19|TRBJ1-4
TGTGCCAGTAGTATACCTCTAAGTGAAAAACTGTTTTTT
CASSIPLSEKLFF
>NA|NA|TRBV6-1|TRBJ2-1
TGTGCCACCCTAGGCAGGGAGGTTCTGAATGAGCAGTTCTTC
CATLGREVLNEQFF
>NA|NA|TRBV10-3|TRBJ2-5
TGTGCCATCAGTGAGAAGGGGGTAGAAGAGACCCAGTACTTC
CAISEKGVEETQYF
>NA|NA|TRBV28|TRBJ1-1
TGTGCCAGCAGTTCCCCCCCGAGGGCTTTCTTT
CASSSPPRAFF
>NA|NA|TRBV18|TRBJ2-3
TGTGCCAGCTCACCGGGCAGGGCAAGCACAGATACGCAGTATTTT
CASSPGRASTDTQYF
>NA|TRBD2|TRBV7-9|TRBJ2-5
TGTGCCAGCAGCTTATCCCCCCGGACTAGGGTGGAGACCCAGTACTTC
CASSLSPRTRVETQYF
>NA|NA|TRBV7-3|TRBJ2-3
TGTGCCAGCAGCACTGGGGGCGCCGGTCCAGATACGCAGTATTTT
CASSTGGAGPDTQYF
>NA|NA|TRBV2|TRBJ1-1
TGTGCCAGCCAGATAACAGGGTTGAACACTGAAGCTTTCTTT
CASQITGLNTEAFF
>once|NA|TRBV2|TRBJ1-4
TGTGCCAGCAGAACACAGTCAACTAATGAAAAACTGTTTTTT
CASRTQSTNEKLFF
>NA|NA|TRBV12-5|TRBJ1-4
TGTGCTAGTGGTTTCTGGGCCCGACCTGAAAAACTGTTTTTT
CASGFWARPEKLFF
>NA|TRBD2|TRBV30|TRBJ2-1
TGTGCCTGGAGTGTACTGTGGACTAGCGGAACCTACAATGAGCAGTTCTTC
CAWSVLWTSGTYNEQFF
>NA|NA|TRBV5-5|TRBJ2-2
TGTGCCAGCAGCTCAACCACAACGAACACCGGGGAGCTGTTTTTT
CASSSTTTNTGELFF
>once|TRBD2|TRBV2|TRBJ2-7
TGTGCCAGCAGAGCGGGAGGGACCTACGAGCAGTACTTC
CASRAGGTYEQYF
>once|NA|TRBV7-6|TRBJ1-4
TGTGCCAGCAGCTTAGCTAGCAATGAAAAACTGTTTTTT
CASSLASNEKLFF